The rows below give T cell receptor beta chains drawn from one sample of a study of blood T cell repertoires in COVID-19. TCRdb's table, derived via immunoSEQ multiplex PCR, lists solely in-frame clones and lacks some. The profile shows some 80,000 clones, around 80% of them singletons. The sequencing input was peripheral blood. The source is a man aged 60 to 75 with active or convalescent COVID-19. Each CDR3 is given with its conserved first and last residue. The order of the fields is V gene, J gene, D gene, clone size, CDR3 protein, CDR3 DNA. The D gene is left open where the match is weak. Clone size is given for some rows only: seen once, a few or many times, or a class if the clone is expanded.

>TRBV4-2|TRBJ2-2|NA|NA
CASTAGLNTGELFF
TGTGCCAGCACCGCAGGGTTGAACACCGGGGAGCTGTTTTTT
>TRBV9|TRBJ1-4|NA|NA
CASSATGGHEKLFF
TGTGCCAGCAGCGCTACGGGGGGTCATGAAAAACTGTTTTTT
>TRBV5-1|TRBJ2-5|TRBD1|NA
CASSPTPTGDWETQYF
TGCGCCAGCAGCCCAACCCCCACAGGGGATTGGGAGACCCAGTACTTC
>TRBV12-3/TRBV12-4|TRBJ1-2|TRBD1|NA
CASTSGGYGYTF
TGTGCCAGCACCTCAGGGGGCTATGGCTACACCTTC
>TRBV19|TRBJ1-1|NA|NA
CASSGQVREAFF
TGTGCCAGTAGCGGACAAGTACGTGAAGCTTTCTTT
>TRBV5-5|TRBJ1-1|NA|NA
CASSSLPRVNTEAFF
TGTGCCAGCAGCTCGTTGCCCAGGGTGAACACTGAAGCTTTCTTT
>TRBV9|TRBJ2-7|NA|NA
CASSVDSRGYEQYF
TGTGCCAGCAGCGTAGATAGCAGAGGTTACGAGCAGTACTTC
>TRBV6-2/TRBV6-3|TRBJ1-2|TRBD1|NA
CASSWDRALGYTF
TGTGCCAGCAGTTGGGACAGGGCCCTTGGCTACACCTTC
>TRBV11-2|TRBJ1-2|TRBD1|NA
CASSTQGASYGYTF
TGTGCCAGCAGTACTCAGGGGGCGAGCTATGGCTACACCTTC
>TRBV19|TRBJ2-7|NA|few
CASRTRGGVDEQYF
TGTGCCAGCCGCACCCGAGGGGGGGTAGACGAGCAGTACTTC
>TRBV1|TRBJ2-3|NA|few
CTSSHGSGVDTQYF
TGCACCAGCAGCCACGGAAGCGGGGTAGATACGCAGTATTTT
>TRBV5-1|TRBJ2-5|TRBD2|NA
CASSLIPGGRETQYF
TGCGCCAGCAGCTTGATACCCGGGGGGAGAGAGACCCAGTACTTC
>TRBV6-5|TRBJ2-2|NA|once
CASSPRVGELFF
TGTGCCAGCAGCCCGCGGGTCGGGGAGCTGTTTTTT
>TRBV7-2|TRBJ2-7|NA|NA
CASSPQGQNLYEQYF
TGTGCCAGCAGCCCCCAAGGACAGAACCTCTACGAGCAGTACTTC
>TRBV6-2/TRBV6-3|TRBJ1-6|TRBD1|once
CASSYSGTGMAPLHF
TGTGCCAGCAGTTACTCCGGGACAGGGATGGCACCCCTCCACTTT
>TRBV5-1|TRBJ2-1|NA|NA
CASSPTWGGEVNEQFF
TGCGCCAGCAGCCCTACCTGGGGCGGGGAGGTTAATGAGCAGTTCTTC
>TRBV12-3/TRBV12-4|TRBJ1-2|NA|NA
CASSLDRDYGYTF
TGTGCCAGCAGTTTAGATCGGGACTATGGCTACACCTTC
>TRBV12-3/TRBV12-4|TRBJ1-1|NA|NA
CASSLWLAEAFF
TGTGCCAGCAGTTTGTGGCTTGCTGAAGCTTTCTTT
>TRBV6-6|TRBJ1-5|NA|few
CASSYWGESNQPQHF
TGTGCCAGCAGTTACTGGGGGGAGAGCAATCAGCCCCAGCATTTT
>TRBV7-9|TRBJ1-4|NA|once
CASSFWGLNEKLFF
TGTGCCAGCAGCTTTTGGGGGCTTAATGAAAAACTGTTTTTT
>TRBV7-3|TRBJ2-1|TRBD2|few
CASSPRLAGSNEQFF
TGTGCCAGCAGCCCGAGACTAGCGGGGTCCAATGAGCAGTTCTTC
>TRBV19|TRBJ1-1|NA|NA
CASSIRGGNTEAFF
TGTGCCAGTAGTATACGGGGAGGGAACACTGAAGCTTTCTTT
>TRBV11-2|TRBJ1-3|NA|once
CASSLSGSGNTIYF
TGTGCCAGCAGCTTATCAGGGTCTGGAAACACCATATATTTT
>TRBV11-2|TRBJ2-7|NA|few
CASSSRGVGEQYF
TGTGCCAGCAGCTCCAGGGGGGTCGGCGAGCAGTACTTC
>TRBV6-2/TRBV6-3|TRBJ2-5|TRBD1|NA
CASSLTRQGAWETQYF
TGTGCCAGCAGTCTTACCCGACAGGGGGCTTGGGAGACCCAGTACTTC
>TRBV27|TRBJ1-1|TRBD1|NA
CASSITGVAVPEAFF
TGTGCCAGCAGTATAACAGGGGTGGCGGTGCCTGAAGCTTTCTTT
>TRBV9|TRBJ2-3|NA|NA
CASSVASRGIDTQYF
TGTGCCAGCAGCGTAGCATCTCGAGGGATAGATACGCAGTATTTT
>TRBV29-1|TRBJ2-7|NA|NA
CSVNTEVYEQYF
TGCAGCGTTAACACAGAAGTTTACGAGCAGTACTTC
>TRBV3-1/TRBV3-2|TRBJ1-4|TRBD1|NA
CASSQTGAGEKLFF
TGTGCCAGCAGCCAGACAGGGGCGGGTGAAAAACTGTTTTTT
>TRBV6-2/TRBV6-3|TRBJ2-4|NA|NA
CASSSTLARTAKAKNIQYF
TGTGCCAGCAGTTCCACCCTCGCCAGGACAGCCAAAGCCAAAAACATTCAGTACTTC
>TRBV9|TRBJ2-1|TRBD1|NA
CASSLVTGAFYNEQFF
TGTGCCAGCAGCCTTGTTACAGGGGCGTTCTACAATGAGCAGTTCTTC
>TRBV5-5|TRBJ1-2|NA|NA
CASSLDWGDYGYTF
TGTGCCAGCAGCTTGGATTGGGGCGACTATGGCTACACCTTC
>TRBV5-1|TRBJ2-3|TRBD1|NA
CASSSQGAKSTDTQYF
TGCGCCAGCAGCTCGCAGGGGGCGAAGAGCACAGATACGCAGTATTTT
>TRBV29-1|TRBJ1-2|NA|NA
CSVEGTANYGYTF
TGCAGCGTTGAAGGGACAGCGAACTATGGCTACACCTTC
>TRBV7-9|TRBJ1-5|NA|NA
CASSLVQGKSNQPQHF
TGTGCCAGCAGCTTAGTGCAGGGGAAAAGCAATCAGCCCCAGCATTTT
>TRBV6-5|TRBJ2-1|NA|few
CASRPAGPFEQFF
TGTGCCAGCAGGCCAGCGGGCCCCTTCGAGCAGTTCTTC
>TRBV3-1/TRBV3-2|TRBJ1-1|NA|NA
CASSRTGITEAFF
TGTGCCAGCAGCCGAACAGGGATCACTGAAGCTTTCTTT
>TRBV5-8|TRBJ1-3|NA|NA
CASSSRGAAGNTIYF
TGTGCCAGCAGCTCCCGGGGGGCGGCTGGAAACACCATATATTTT
>TRBV18|TRBJ2-7|TRBD1|NA
CASSGQGGSYEQYF
TGTGCCAGCTCCGGACAGGGGGGCTCCTACGAGCAGTACTTC
>TRBV6-5|TRBJ2-2|NA|NA
CAARRGPNTGELFF
TGTGCCGCCCGTAGAGGTCCTAACACCGGGGAGCTGTTTTTT
>TRBV5-1|TRBJ1-1|NA|few
CASSLAWGGVRVEAFF
TGCGCCAGCAGCTTGGCCTGGGGAGGGGTCCGTGTTGAAGCTTTCTTT
>TRBV9|TRBJ2-5|TRBD1|NA
CASSVGTGTQETQYF
TGTGCCAGCAGCGTTGGGACAGGAACCCAAGAGACCCAGTACTTC
>TRBV25-1|TRBJ1-4|NA|NA
CASSWRSGEKLFF
TGTGCCAGCAGTTGGAGGTCCGGTGAAAAACTGTTTTTT
>TRBV7-9|TRBJ1-2|NA|NA
CASSRDLNYGYTF
TGTGCCAGCAGCAGGGATCTGAACTATGGCTACACCTTC
>TRBV7-2|TRBJ2-2|TRBD1|NA
CASTRQGATGELFF
TGTGCCAGCACGCGGCAGGGGGCCACCGGGGAGCTGTTTTTT
>TRBV7-9|TRBJ1-1|TRBD1|few
CASSPGGWGTEAFF
TGTGCCAGCAGCCCAGGGGGCTGGGGCACTGAAGCTTTCTTT
>TRBV4-2|TRBJ2-3|TRBD2|NA
CASSQESGTTLTDTQYF
TGTGCCAGCAGCCAAGAATCGGGGACTACCCTAACAGATACGCAGTATTTT
>TRBV9|TRBJ2-3|NA|NA
CASSVRGFKTDTQYF
TGTGCCAGCAGCGTGCGGGGATTCAAAACAGATACGCAGTATTTT
>TRBV5-1|TRBJ2-5|TRBD2|once
CASSWGTSGETQYF
TGCGCCAGCAGCTGGGGGACTAGCGGGGAAACCCAGTACTTC
>TRBV5-4|TRBJ1-2|NA|few
CASSTRGVRGGYTF
TGTGCCAGCAGCACCAGGGGTGTCCGGGGTGGCTACACCTTC
>TRBV7-9|TRBJ1-4|TRBD1|NA
CASSLGQGAPTNEKLFF
TGTGCCAGCAGCTTGGGACAGGGGGCCCCAACTAATGAAAAACTGTTTTTT
>TRBV7-2|TRBJ2-7|TRBD2|NA
CASSLVQTAGAPYEQYF
TGTGCCAGCAGCTTAGTTCAAACAGCGGGGGCCCCCTACGAGCAGTACTTC
>TRBV30|TRBJ1-2|TRBD1|once
CAWGLGQGAGGYTF
TGTGCCTGGGGCTTGGGACAGGGGGCAGGGGGCTACACCTTC
>TRBV7-2|TRBJ2-2|NA|NA
CASSLELSYRNTGELFF
TGTGCCAGCAGCTTAGAGCTGAGCTACCGGAACACCGGGGAGCTGTTTTTT
>TRBV19|TRBJ2-7|TRBD2|few
CASSRDYFSEQYF
TGTGCCAGTAGTAGGGACTATTTCAGCGAGCAGTACTTC
>TRBV14|TRBJ1-1|TRBD1|NA
CASSQNRGRVAEAFF
TGTGCCAGCAGCCAAAACAGGGGGCGAGTCGCTGAAGCTTTCTTT
>TRBV25-1|TRBJ2-2|TRBD2|many
CASSEPSGMNTGELFF
TGTGCCAGCAGTGAGCCTAGCGGGATGAACACCGGGGAGCTGTTTTTT
>TRBV10-3|TRBJ2-7|NA|NA
CAISNTGTYEQYF
TGTGCCATCAGCAACACGGGGACCTACGAGCAGTACTTC
>TRBV27|TRBJ2-5|TRBD2|NA
CASSSLIPQLAGETQYF
TGTGCCAGCAGCTCTCTTATACCCCAGCTAGCGGGGGAGACCCAGTACTTC
>TRBV5-1|TRBJ2-3|TRBD1|NA
CASSPRQGPPTDTQYF
TGCGCCAGCAGCCCCAGACAGGGGCCCCCTACAGATACGCAGTATTTT